This entry is about one T cell receptor beta chain. Its antigen is unidentified. The entry originates in a study of blood T cells in healthy people across ages. Study-level findings and limits: Per million T cells, the diversity of TCR beta decreased roughly linearly as age advanced.

A second PCR, run for about 7 to 11 cycles, used a sample-barcoded 5' primer plus a J-beta primer mix. The study obtained at least 2.5 million CDR3-containing paired-end reads from every sample. TCRdb reprocessed the 5' RACE reads with MiXCR, giving one entry per CDR3 protein. Of 1,300,000 or so distinct CDR3 sequences listed, around 59% are singletons. From germline, CDR1 is LNHNV and CDR2 YYDKDF (reference sequence). V dropped 1 base and J dropped 4 bases, with 8 bases sitting between them. The CDR3 runs to 13 residues. Ten milliliters of peripheral blood were drawn from each donor. Extracted total RNA amounted to at least 6 micrograms for each sample.

The TCR was taken from a man between 18 and 29 years old in good health. V and J are TRBV15 and TRBJ2-7, with D uncertain. Material for sequencing was blood. CDR3 nucleotides: TGTGCCACCAGCAGAGTTGGCACTTACGAGCAGTACTTC. This codes for CATSRVGTYEQYF.